The rows below give T cell receptor beta chains drawn from one sample of a study of metastatic and nonmetastatic thyroid tumors. Through MiXCR, TCRdb re-clonotyped the PCR reads. This table has approximately 79,000 clones, 8.6% appearing once. Sequences were obtained from blood. All receptors come from a female donor with papillary thyroid cancer or a benign thyroid nodule (not recorded which). Some clones in this sample may be carry-over from other donors' samples. The CDR3 runs from the conserved cysteine through the conserved F or W. Fields, in order: J gene, clone size, V gene, D gene, CDR3 length, CDR3 protein, CDR3 DNA. D genes are given only for firm matches. The size of a clone is reported for some rows only, either as once, few or many, or as a class for expanded clones.

J gene: TRBJ1-1; clone size: many; V gene: TRBV20-1; D gene: NA; CDR3 length: 14; CDR3 protein: CSARDVKGDTEAFF; CDR3 DNA: TGCAGTGCTAGAGATGTAAAGGGAGACACTGAAGCTTTCTTT
J gene: TRBJ2-2; clone size: many; V gene: TRBV2; D gene: NA; CDR3 length: 14; CDR3 protein: CASRDREGTGELFF; CDR3 DNA: TGTGCCAGCCGCGACAGGGAGGGCACCGGGGAGCTGTTTTTT
J gene: TRBJ2-5; clone size: NA; V gene: TRBV7-7; D gene: TRBD1; CDR3 length: 14; CDR3 protein: CASSKTGGQETQYF; CDR3 DNA: TGTGCCAGCAGCAAGACAGGGGGCCAAGAGACCCAGTACTTC
J gene: TRBJ1-3; clone size: few; V gene: TRBV6-6; D gene: NA; CDR3 length: 13; CDR3 protein: CASSYSSSAAIYF; CDR3 DNA: TGTGCCAGCAGTTACTCCTCGTCCGCCGCCATATATTTT
J gene: TRBJ2-3; clone size: many; V gene: TRBV19; D gene: NA; CDR3 length: 12; CDR3 protein: CASSPRGYQQYF; CDR3 DNA: TGTGCCAGTAGTCCCCGGGGGTATCAGCAGTATTTT
J gene: TRBJ2-2; clone size: many; V gene: TRBV7-2; D gene: NA; CDR3 length: 13; CDR3 protein: CASSPRPRGELFF; CDR3 DNA: TGTGCCAGCAGCCCCAGACCCCGCGGGGAGCTGTTTTTT
J gene: TRBJ1-2; clone size: many; V gene: TRBV18; D gene: NA; CDR3 length: 13; CDR3 protein: CASSPGAGYGYTF; CDR3 DNA: TGTGCCAGCTCACCGGGGGCCGGCTATGGCTACACCTTC
J gene: TRBJ2-3; clone size: NA; V gene: TRBV9; D gene: NA; CDR3 length: 16; CDR3 protein: CASSVATLGNAYTQYF; CDR3 DNA: TGTGCCAGCAGCGTAGCTACTTTGGGTAACGCATATACGCAGTATTTT
J gene: TRBJ2-2; clone size: few; V gene: TRBV6-5; D gene: NA; CDR3 length: 14; CDR3 protein: CASSYGETTGELFF; CDR3 DNA: TGTGCCAGCAGTTATGGGGAGACCACCGGGGAGCTGTTTTTT
J gene: TRBJ1-4; clone size: few; V gene: TRBV30; D gene: NA; CDR3 length: 15; CDR3 protein: CAWKPRGDHNEKLFF; CDR3 DNA: TGTGCCTGGAAACCTAGGGGCGATCACAATGAAAAACTGTTTTTT
J gene: TRBJ1-3; clone size: many; V gene: TRBV20-1; D gene: NA; CDR3 length: 14; CDR3 protein: CSANGQFSGNTIYF; CDR3 DNA: TGCAGTGCTAATGGACAGTTCTCTGGAAACACCATATATTTT
J gene: TRBJ1-6; clone size: many; V gene: TRBV28; D gene: NA; CDR3 length: 15; CDR3 protein: CASSFVSGGQSPLHF; CDR3 DNA: TGTGCCAGCAGTTTTGTATCCGGGGGACAATCACCCCTCCACTTT
J gene: TRBJ2-7; clone size: many; V gene: TRBV6-2/TRBV6-3; D gene: NA; CDR3 length: 17; CDR3 protein: CASSSPSASRSSYEQYF; CDR3 DNA: TGTGCCAGCAGTTCCCCGAGCGCCTCGAGGAGCTCCTACGAGCAGTACTTC
J gene: TRBJ1-1; clone size: many; V gene: TRBV18; D gene: NA; CDR3 length: 13; CDR3 protein: CASSPGVGTEAFF; CDR3 DNA: TGTGCCAGCTCACCAGGAGTGGGCACTGAAGCTTTCTTT
J gene: TRBJ2-7; clone size: many; V gene: TRBV27; D gene: NA; CDR3 length: 12; CDR3 protein: CASKGTSYEQYF; CDR3 DNA: TGTGCCAGCAAAGGCACCTCCTACGAGCAGTACTTC
J gene: TRBJ1-5; clone size: many; V gene: TRBV5-4; D gene: NA; CDR3 length: 15; CDR3 protein: CASSAGPSSNQPQHF; CDR3 DNA: TGTGCCAGCAGCGCCGGTCCATCTAGCAATCAGCCCCAGCATTTT
J gene: TRBJ1-2; clone size: many; V gene: TRBV3-1; D gene: TRBD1; CDR3 length: 16; CDR3 protein: CASSPTTGGGDYGYTF; CDR3 DNA: TGTGCCAGCAGTCCTACGACAGGGGGAGGCGACTATGGCTACACCTTC